Listed below are T cell receptor beta chains from one sample, sequenced in a study of blood T cell repertoires in COVID-19. TCRdb keeps only in-frame clones here, not all; method: immunoSEQ multiplex PCR. The data hold 280,000 or so clones, with almost 90% observed a single time. The specimen sequenced was PBMCs or T cells enriched from blood (not recorded which). These receptors all come from a woman aged 18 to 35 with acute COVID-19. CDR3s include the opening cysteine and the closing phenylalanine or tryptophan. A D gene is named only where the DNA matches it firmly. Size is stated for part of the rows, as once, few or many counts, or as a class when the clone is expanded.

d_gene	v_gene	len	j_gene	abundance	CDR3aa	CDR3nt
TRBD2	TRBV6-2/TRBV6-3	15	TRBJ2-5	.	CASSYVAGVGETQYF	TGTGCCAGCAGTTACGTAGCGGGAGTGGGAGAGACCCAGTACTTC
TRBD2	TRBV19	15	TRBJ2-1	.	CASSIDLGLGREQFF	TGTGCCAGTAGTATAGATCTGGGACTAGGTCGTGAGCAGTTCTTC
.	TRBV18	14	TRBJ1-1	.	CASSPVRGNTEAFF	TGTGCCAGCTCACCAGTCAGGGGAAACACTGAAGCTTTCTTT
TRBD2	TRBV19	15	TRBJ2-1	.	CASDAGTSLANEQFF	TGTGCCAGTGACGCCGGGACTAGCTTGGCCAATGAGCAGTTCTTC
TRBD1	TRBV29-1	15	TRBJ2-1	once	CSVEDDRGRYNEQFF	TGCAGCGTTGAAGACGACAGGGGGAGGTACAATGAGCAGTTCTTC
TRBD1	TRBV2	24	TRBJ2-1	.	CASSEERGDRGQRLGLGVYNEQFF	TGTGCCAGCAGTGAGGAGAGAGGGGACAGGGGGCAGAGACTAGGCCTTGGGGTTTACAATGAGCAGTTCTTC
.	TRBV18	14	TRBJ1-1	few	CASSPAFANTEAFF	TGTGCCAGCTCACCGGCTTTCGCGAACACTGAAGCTTTCTTT
.	TRBV6-5	13	TRBJ1-2	.	CASRRDSMGGYTF	TGTGCCAGCAGACGGGACTCTATGGGGGGCTACACCTTC
.	TRBV13	14	TRBJ1-2	.	CASSLESRDTGYTF	TGTGCCAGCAGCTTAGAGAGTAGAGATACTGGCTACACCTTC
.	TRBV4-1	15	TRBJ2-7	.	CASSQERQGHYEQYF	TGCGCCAGCAGCCAAGAGAGGCAGGGCCACTACGAGCAGTACTTC
TRBD2	TRBV14	16	TRBJ2-1	.	CASSQRTSGLNNEQFF	TGTGCCAGCAGCCAGAGGACTAGCGGACTGAACAATGAGCAGTTCTTC
.	TRBV27	14	TRBJ1-2	.	CASSLSTGMDGYTF	TGTGCCAGCAGTTTATCTACAGGGATGGATGGCTACACCTTC
TRBD1	TRBV14	13	TRBJ2-5	.	CASRGQGLETQYF	TGTGCCAGCAGAGGACAGGGCTTGGAGACCCAGTACTTC
.	TRBV28	13	TRBJ1-1	few	CASRQGMNTEAFF	TGTGCCAGCAGGCAGGGGATGAACACTGAAGCTTTCTTT
TRBD1	TRBV27	15	TRBJ2-7	.	CASSQTGQLPYEQYF	TGTGCCAGCAGTCAAACGGGACAGTTGCCCTACGAGCAGTACTTC
.	TRBV29-1	16	TRBJ2-2	.	CSAGGWLEGDTGELFF	TGCAGCGCCGGAGGGTGGCTAGAGGGTGACACCGGGGAGCTGTTTTTT
.	TRBV6-4	13	TRBJ1-2	once	CARDQGDNYGYTF	TGTGCCAGAGATCAGGGTGACAACTATGGCTACACCTTC
TRBD1	TRBV10-3	13	TRBJ2-5	.	CATRDRGQETQYF	TGTGCCACCCGGGACAGGGGACAGGAGACCCAGTACTTC
.	TRBV30	14	TRBJ2-2	.	CAWRSGADTGELFF	TGTGCCTGGAGATCAGGGGCTGACACCGGGGAGCTGTTTTTT
.	TRBV11-2	16	TRBJ1-6	.	CASSLAGKRNNSPLHF	TGTGCCAGCAGCTTAGCGGGAAAACGGAATAATTCACCCCTCCACTTT
.	TRBV4-1	15	TRBJ2-1	.	CASSQGRGGRNEQFF	TGCGCCAGCAGCCAAGGTCGAGGGGGTCGGAATGAGCAGTTCTTC
.	TRBV18	13	TRBJ2-7	once	CASSPVLESEQYF	TGTGCCAGCTCACCAGTCCTAGAATCCGAGCAGTACTTC
TRBD1	TRBV6-5	14	TRBJ1-2	.	CASSLTGGGHGYTF	TGTGCCAGCAGTTTAACAGGGGGCGGTCATGGCTACACCTTC
.	TRBV10-3	14	TRBJ2-3	.	CAISTADATDTQYF	TGTGCCATCAGTACAGCAGACGCCACAGATACGCAGTATTTT
.	TRBV19	15	TRBJ2-7	once	CASSIERGGGGGLYF	TGTGCCAGTAGTATAGAACGGGGAGGCGGCGGAGGTCTGTACTTC
.	TRBV12-3/TRBV12-4	13	TRBJ1-2	.	CASRKTGNYGYTF	TGTGCCAGCAGAAAGACAGGAAACTATGGCTACACCTTC
TRBD1	TRBV7-9	15	TRBJ2-5	.	CASSPRDRGWETQYF	TGTGCCAGCAGCCCGCGGGACAGGGGATGGGAGACCCAGTACTTC
TRBD1	TRBV5-1	18	TRBJ2-1	.	CASSLANSRGQGAQGQFF	TGCGCCAGCAGCTTGGCCAATTCAAGGGGACAGGGGGCTCAGGGGCAGTTCTTC
.	TRBV5-4	17	TRBJ1-3	.	CASSTGQTGISGNTIYF	TGTGCCAGCAGCACGGGTCAAACAGGGATCTCTGGAAACACCATATATTTT
TRBD1	TRBV5-1	15	TRBJ1-2	.	CASSNRTGGPGGYTF	TGCGCCAGCAGCAACCGGACAGGTGGACCCGGTGGCTACACCTTC
TRBD2	TRBV6-2/TRBV6-3	19	TRBJ2-5	.	CASSYLPGLAGVGQETQYF	TGTGCCAGCAGTTACCTCCCGGGACTAGCGGGAGTAGGGCAAGAGACCCAGTACTTC
.	TRBV18	13	TRBJ2-2	once	CASSPSGVGELFF	TGTGCCAGCTCACCTTCAGGGGTCGGGGAGCTGTTTTTT
.	TRBV5-1	13	TRBJ2-5	.	CASSWRGQETQYF	TGCGCCAGCAGTTGGAGGGGTCAAGAGACCCAGTACTTC
.	TRBV6-4	14	TRBJ2-6	few	CASSPGVGANVLTF	TGTGCCAGCAGCCCCGGGGTAGGGGCCAACGTCCTGACTTTC
TRBD2	TRBV10-2	13	TRBJ2-1	once	CASRIAGGNEQFF	TGCGCCAGCAGGATAGCGGGAGGTAATGAGCAGTTCTTC
.	TRBV10-3	14	TRBJ1-1	once	CALTEGGRSTEAFF	TGTGCCCTGACCGAGGGGGGGAGGAGCACTGAAGCTTTCTTT
.	TRBV21-1	16	TRBJ1-6	.	CASSRTQGRGNSPLHF	TGTGCCAGCAGCAGGACACAGGGGAGAGGGAATTCACCCCTCCACTTT
.	TRBV5-6	17	TRBJ1-3	.	CASSLDTGRNSGNTIYF	TGTGCCAGCAGCTTGGATACGGGGAGGAACTCTGGAAACACCATATATTTT
TRBD2	TRBV18	15	TRBJ2-7	.	CASSQTGTSGYEQYF	TGTGCCAGCTCACAAACCGGGACTAGCGGCTACGAGCAGTACTTC
.	TRBV10-1	13	TRBJ2-7	.	CASSDGVVYEQYF	TGCGCCAGCAGTGACGGGGTGGTCTACGAGCAGTACTTC
TRBD1	TRBV7-9	15	TRBJ2-7	.	CASRPFTGAGYEQYF	TGTGCCAGCAGACCCTTCACAGGGGCCGGCTACGAGCAGTACTTC
.	TRBV7-2	15	TRBJ1-2	.	CASSLALQTNYGYTF	TGTGCCAGCAGCTTAGCGTTACAGACTAACTATGGCTACACCTTC
TRBD2	TRBV24-1	15	TRBJ2-1	.	CATSSGTSGYNEQFF	TGTGCCACCAGTTCGGGGACTAGCGGCTACAATGAGCAGTTCTTC
.	TRBV27	12	TRBJ2-7	.	CASSLRGAEQYF	TGTGCCAGCAGTTTACGGGGGGCCGAGCAGTACTTC
TRBD1	TRBV10-2	14	TRBJ1-2	.	CASRSGQGAYGYTF	TGCGCCAGCAGGAGCGGGCAGGGGGCATATGGCTACACCTTC
TRBD2	TRBV15	17	TRBJ2-1	few	CATSRGLAGVEINEQFF	TGTGCCACCAGCAGAGGACTAGCGGGAGTCGAGATCAATGAGCAGTTCTTC